The text below deals with one TCR beta chain. V was clipped by 1 base and J by 1 base, with 10 bases between them. Germline CDR1 reads MNHEY; CDR2 reads SVGEGT. CDR3 length: 15 residues. The data stem from a study of blood T cell repertoires in COVID-19. Overall study context: T cells, B-cell-depleted T cells, or PBMCs supplied cDNA or gDNA.

This table comes from immunoSEQ multiplex PCR, and its TCRdb copy is limited to in-frame clones, with some not included. The profile covers approximately 210,000 clones, with 75% to 90% appearing a single time and approximately 0.69% taken by the ten largest. This TCR was recovered from a man aged 35-49 years with acute or convalescent COVID-19. Specimen: peripheral blood. The V and J genes are TRBV6-2 or TRBV6-3 and TRBJ2-5; D is undetermined. The CDR3 sequence is CASSYWLESQETQYF. In DNA form, the CDR3 reads TGTGCCAGCAGTTACTGGTTGGAGTCCCAAGAGACCCAGTACTTC.